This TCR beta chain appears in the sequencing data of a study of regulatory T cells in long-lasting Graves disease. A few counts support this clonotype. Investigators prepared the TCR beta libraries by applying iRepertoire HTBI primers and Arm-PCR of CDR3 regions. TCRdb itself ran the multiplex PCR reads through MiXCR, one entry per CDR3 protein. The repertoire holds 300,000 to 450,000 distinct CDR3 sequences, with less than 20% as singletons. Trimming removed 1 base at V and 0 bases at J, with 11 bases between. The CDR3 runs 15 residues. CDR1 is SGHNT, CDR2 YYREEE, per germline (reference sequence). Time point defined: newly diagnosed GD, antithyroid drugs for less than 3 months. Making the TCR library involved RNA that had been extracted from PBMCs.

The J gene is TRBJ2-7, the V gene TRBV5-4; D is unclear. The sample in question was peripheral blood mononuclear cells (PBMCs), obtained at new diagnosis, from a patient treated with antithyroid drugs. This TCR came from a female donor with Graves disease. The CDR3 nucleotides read TGTGCCAGCAGCTTGACACAACAAACCTCCTACGAGCAGTACTTC. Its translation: CASSLTQQTSYEQYF.